The rows below give T cell receptor beta chains drawn from one sample of a study of cytomegalovirus exposure and HLA in healthy donors. Sequencing used immunoSEQ multiplex PCR; TCRdb keeps in-frame clones, though not all of them. Among about 130,000 clones listed, around three quarters were seen once. The source material was PBMCs. The receptors derive from a woman aged 50 to 60 in good health and CMV-seronegative. The CDR3 runs from the conserved cysteine through the conserved F or W. The D gene is left open where the match is weak. Some rows have no size entry. The others give once, few or many, or a class for an expanded clone.

V,length,D,J,size,DNA,CDR3
TRBV5-4,17,TRBD1,TRBJ2-2,NA,TGTGCCAGCAGCTCCCTGGCTCGGACAGGGGGCTTCGGGGAGCTGTTTTTT,CASSSLARTGGFGELFF
TRBV7-9,13,NA,TRBJ1-1,NA,TGTGCCAGCAGTCAGGGGATGAACACTGAAGCTTTCTTT,CASSQGMNTEAFF
TRBV7-2,16,NA,TRBJ1-3,NA,TGTGCCAGCAGCTTAAGGGGAAGCGGGTCTGGAAACACCATATATTTT,CASSLRGSGSGNTIYF
TRBV5-1,16,NA,TRBJ2-3,once,TGCGCCAGCAGCCGTTCCTATGCGACTAGTCAAGATACGCAGTATTTT,CASSRSYATSQDTQYF
TRBV19,15,TRBD2,TRBJ2-1,NA,TGTGCCAGTAGTTCCCGACTAGCGAGGGCAGATGAGCAGTTCTTC,CASSSRLARADEQFF
TRBV7-3,14,TRBD2,TRBJ2-1,NA,TGTGCCAGCAGCTCCTCGGGAGGCCAAGATGAGCAGTTCTTC,CASSSSGGQDEQFF
TRBV6-5,13,NA,TRBJ1-1,few,TGTGCCAGCAGTTCAGTGACGGGAACTGAAGCTTTCTTT,CASSSVTGTEAFF
TRBV23-1,15,TRBD1,TRBJ1-3,NA,TGCGCCAGCACCAGACAGGGGGCGCTTGGAAACACCATATATTTT,CASTRQGALGNTIYF
TRBV5-1,15,NA,TRBJ2-1,NA,TGCGCCAGCAGCTTCACACCAAACGCCTACAATGAGCAGTTCTTC,CASSFTPNAYNEQFF
TRBV4-1,14,TRBD1,TRBJ1-1,few,TGCGCCAGTTCCAGGCGCACAGGGGACACTGAAGCTTTCTTT,CASSRRTGDTEAFF
TRBV7-6,12,NA,TRBJ2-1,NA,TGTGCCAGCAGCAAGGGAGTCAATGAGCAGTTCTTC,CASSKGVNEQFF
TRBV7-6,13,TRBD1,TRBJ1-2,NA,TGTGCCAGCAGCCGAGACAGGGCTAGCGACTACACCTTC,CASSRDRASDYTF
TRBV5-6,13,NA,TRBJ1-2,few,TGTGCCAGCAGCTTGACAGGATTATATGGCTACCCCTTC,CASSLTGLYGYPF
TRBV5-1,16,NA,TRBJ2-1,NA,TGCGCCAGCAGCTTGGACCACCCGGGGGTGGGCAATGAGCAGTTCTTC,CASSLDHPGVGNEQFF
TRBV2,14,TRBD1,TRBJ2-5,NA,TGTGCCAGCACCCTGGACAGGGGGAAGGAGACCCAGTACTTC,CASTLDRGKETQYF
TRBV7-7,14,TRBD1,TRBJ2-7,NA,TGTGCTAGCAGCTCGGGACAGGGATCCAACGAGCAGTACTTC,CASSSGQGSNEQYF
TRBV19,14,NA,TRBJ1-5,NA,TGTGCCAGTAGTATAGCTACCGGTAATCAGCCCCAGCATTTT,CASSIATGNQPQHF
TRBV18,14,NA,TRBJ1-1,NA,TGTGCCAGCTCACCACCTAAGGGGTCCACTGAAGCTTTCTTT,CASSPPKGSTEAFF
TRBV27,15,NA,TRBJ2-5,NA,TGTGCCAGCAGTTCGATACAGGTTCCCGAAGAGACCCAGTACTTC,CASSSIQVPEETQYF
TRBV5-4,17,NA,TRBJ2-1,NA,TGTGCCAGCAGCTTAGTTATTGGCGGTAGCTCCTACAATGAGCAGTTCTTC,CASSLVIGGSSYNEQFF
TRBV5-8,15,NA,TRBJ1-5,NA,TGTGCCAGCAGCTTATGGCAGGGAAACGATCAGCCCCAGCATTTT,CASSLWQGNDQPQHF
TRBV15,14,TRBD1,TRBJ2-1,NA,TGTGCCACCAGCAGGGACAGGGGGGTCAATGAGCAGTTCTTC,CATSRDRGVNEQFF
TRBV7-2,15,TRBD2,TRBJ2-3,NA,TGTGCCAGCAGACGGACTAGCGGATACACAGATACGCAGTATTTT,CASRRTSGYTDTQYF
TRBV7-9,15,NA,TRBJ1-3,NA,TGTGCCAGCAGCTCCCCGGGGGGGCCTGGAAACACCATATATTTT,CASSSPGGPGNTIYF
TRBV4-3,14,NA,TRBJ1-2,NA,TGCGCCAGCAGCCAAGAAAGTCCTACTAATGGCTACACCTTC,CASSQESPTNGYTF
TRBV4-1,16,TRBD2,TRBJ2-1,once,TGCGCCAGCAGCCAAGATTGGGGGATGGCGGGAGAGGAGCAGTTCTTC,CASSQDWGMAGEEQFF
TRBV6-5,13,NA,TRBJ1-1,NA,TGTGCCAGCAGTTACCAGGTAAACACTGAAGCTTTCTTT,CASSYQVNTEAFF
TRBV5-6,15,NA,TRBJ1-4,NA,TGTGCCAGCAGCTTAGATAACAGGGCTGGTGAAAAACTGTTTTTT,CASSLDNRAGEKLFF
TRBV10-3,15,TRBD1,TRBJ1-1,once,TGTGCCATCAGGATAGGGACAGGGGGAGTCGCTGAAGCTTTCTTT,CAIRIGTGGVAEAFF
TRBV9,15,TRBD1,TRBJ1-1,NA,TGTGCCAGCAGCGTAGCTGGGACAGCCTACACTGAAGCTTTCTTT,CASSVAGTAYTEAFF
TRBV19,14,TRBD2,TRBJ2-5,NA,TGTGCCAGTACGAGGGGACTAGGGAGGGAGACCCAGTACTTC,CASTRGLGRETQYF
TRBV6-1,14,TRBD2,TRBJ2-7,NA,TGTGCCAGCAGCGGACTAGCGGCCCCCTACGAGCAGTACTTC,CASSGLAAPYEQYF
TRBV19,14,TRBD2,TRBJ2-1,NA,TGTGCCAGTAAGGAGAGCGGGAGGCGGAATGAGCAGTTCTTC,CASKESGRRNEQFF
TRBV4-3,12,NA,TRBJ1-2,few,TGCGCCAGCAGCCCAGGGGCCGGTGGCTACACCTTC,CASSPGAGGYTF
TRBV6-5,16,TRBD2,TRBJ2-3,NA,TGTGCCAGCAGTTCCGGGACTAGCGGGTACTCAGATACGCAGTATTTT,CASSSGTSGYSDTQYF
TRBV29-1,13,TRBD1,TRBJ2-7,NA,TGCAGCGTGGAGACAGGGGGCCGGGGCGAGCAGTACTTC,CSVETGGRGEQYF
TRBV7-2,13,TRBD1,TRBJ2-4,NA,TGTGCCAGCAGCTTAGAAGACCGACAGGGTCCGTACTTC,CASSLEDRQGPYF
TRBV7-3,16,TRBD2,TRBJ2-3,NA,TGTGCCAGCAGCCCCCGTCGTAGCGGGAGGGGAGATACGCAGTATTTT,CASSPRRSGRGDTQYF
TRBV7-2,15,NA,TRBJ2-1,NA,TGTGCCAGCAGCTCGGCCGGGACACCTTACAATGAGCAGTTCTTC,CASSSAGTPYNEQFF
TRBV2,14,NA,TRBJ1-1,NA,TGTGCCAGCAGTGAAGGGGGGCAGGTTCCTGAAGCTTTCTTT,CASSEGGQVPEAFF
TRBV28,13,NA,TRBJ1-1,NA,TGTGCCAGCAGTTCTATTTTAGCTACTGAAGCTTTCTTT,CASSSILATEAFF
TRBV9,15,TRBD2,TRBJ2-1,NA,TGTGCCAGCAGCGCCGGACTAGCGGGAGAAAATGAGCAGTTCTTC,CASSAGLAGENEQFF
TRBV7-3,13,TRBD1,TRBJ1-1,NA,TGTGCCAGCAGCGCGGGGACAGTATCTGAAGCTTTCTTT,CASSAGTVSEAFF
TRBV7-3,19,NA,TRBJ2-1,NA,TGTGCCAGCAGCTTAATCGCGACTCCAACCAGTACCCACTACAATGAGCAGTTCTTC,CASSLIATPTSTHYNEQFF
TRBV6-5,15,TRBD1,TRBJ2-7,NA,TGTGCCAGCAGCTCCGGGACAGGGGGCAGTTGGGAGCAGTACTTC,CASSSGTGGSWEQYF
TRBV28,16,TRBD2,TRBJ2-1,NA,TGTGCCAGCAGCCGAGCGGGGGGAAGCTCCTACAATGAGCAGTTCTTC,CASSRAGGSSYNEQFF
TRBV6-5,13,NA,TRBJ1-1,NA,TGTGCCAGCAGTTCAGAGGCGAACACTGAAGCTTTCTTT,CASSSEANTEAFF
TRBV7-3,14,NA,TRBJ2-3,NA,TGTGCCAGCAGCTCCCCCGGGAGCTCAGATACGCAGTATTTT,CASSSPGSSDTQYF
TRBV5-8,15,TRBD2,TRBJ2-7,NA,TGTGCCAGCACCCCCACTAGCGGGAGATCCTACGAGCAGTACTTC,CASTPTSGRSYEQYF
TRBV30,14,NA,TRBJ1-5,NA,TGTGCCTGGAAGGAAGGAGGGGGCAATCAGCCCCAGCATTTT,CAWKEGGGNQPQHF
TRBV11-2,13,NA,TRBJ1-4,NA,TGTGCCAGCAGCTTTTCCCGGAATGAAAAACTGTTTTTT,CASSFSRNEKLFF
TRBV4-1,17,NA,TRBJ2-1,few,TGCGCCAGCAGCCACGGAGATCGCACCAACTCCTACAATGAGCAGTTCTTC,CASSHGDRTNSYNEQFF
TRBV6-6,14,TRBD1,TRBJ1-2,NA,TGTGCCAGCAGCATCCCCGGGACAGGATATGGCTACACCTTC,CASSIPGTGYGYTF